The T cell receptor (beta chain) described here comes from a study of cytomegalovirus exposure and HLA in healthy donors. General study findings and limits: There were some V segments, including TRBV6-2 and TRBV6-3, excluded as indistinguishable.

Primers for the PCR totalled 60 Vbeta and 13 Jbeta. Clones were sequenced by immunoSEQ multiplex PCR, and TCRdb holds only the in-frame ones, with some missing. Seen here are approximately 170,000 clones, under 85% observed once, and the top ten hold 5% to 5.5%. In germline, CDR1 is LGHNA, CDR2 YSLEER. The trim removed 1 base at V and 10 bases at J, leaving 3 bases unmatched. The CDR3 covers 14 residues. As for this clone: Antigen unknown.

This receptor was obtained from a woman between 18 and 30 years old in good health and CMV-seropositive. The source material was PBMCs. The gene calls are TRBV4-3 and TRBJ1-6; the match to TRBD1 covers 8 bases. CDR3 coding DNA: TGCGCCAGCAGCCAAGTTACAGGGGGGTCACCCCTCCACTTT. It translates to CASSQVTGGSPLHF.